This T cell receptor (beta chain) originates from a study of T cell changes during pregnancy in multiple sclerosis. Method: immunoSEQ multiplex PCR; TCRdb's copy keeps in-frame clones and lacks some. This sample has more than 40,000 clones, with 90% to 95% found just once. Germline assignment: CDR1 DFQATT and CDR2 SNEGSKA (reference sequence). V lost 7 bases and J lost 7; bases outside the gene matches: 4. There are 11 residues in the CDR3. The V and J genes are TRBV20-1 and TRBJ2-1; 7 bases are shared with TRBD1. The sample consisted of CD4+ T cells from peripheral blood mononuclear cells, taken in the second trimester of pregnancy. The receptor comes from a female donor with multiple sclerosis, enrolled in a pregnancy study. The CDR3 region has the DNA TGCAGTGGGGACAGAAAAAATGAGCAGTTCTTC. This translates into CSGDRKNEQFF.